This T cell receptor beta chain derives from a study of identifying expanded T cells in peripheral blood. Healthy donors had no documented immune events, such as infections, while sampled. General study points: Across healthy donors, higher total template counts meant significantly greater roughly 2-week count variance. Over approximately two and four weeks, about 15 and 18 clones changed, versus around 1.3 between replicates.

The CDR3 spans 15 residues. Germline V lookup: CDR1 KGHSH, CDR2 LQKENI. Trimming pared 2 bases from V and 5 bases from J, leaving 12 bases between. Profiling relied on immunoSEQ multiplex PCR, and the TCRdb table lists in-frame clones only, not all of them. The table has 80,000 to 95,000 clones, approximately 88% seen once. Concerning this clone: What it binds is not known.

This chain links TRBV18 with TRBJ1-4; D is unresolved. Specimen: blood. The receptor's source is a person aged 18 to 69 in good health. The CDR3 region is CASSPTYSTNEKLFF. Here the CDR3 DNA reads TGTGCCAGCTCACCAACCTATTCGACGAATGAAAAACTGTTTTTT.